A selection of T cell receptor beta chains follows, all from one sample in a study of cytomegalovirus exposure and HLA in healthy donors. The table came from immunoSEQ multiplex PCR; TCRdb's copy has only in-frame clones and leaves some out. The table lists fewer than 200,000 clones, 80% of them singletons. Sequenced sample: PBMCs. These TCRs come from a boy between 5 and 17 years old in good health and CMV-seronegative. The CDR3 runs from the conserved cysteine through the conserved F or W. Fields, in order: clone size, V gene, D gene, J gene, CDR3 protein, CDR3 DNA. D genes are given only for firm matches. The size of a clone is reported for some rows only, either as once, few or many, or as a class for expanded clones.

abundance: -; v_gene: TRBV6-6; d_gene: -; j_gene: TRBJ2-1; CDR3aa: CASGQAGSSYNEQFF; CDR3nt: TGTGCCAGCGGCCAGGCGGGGAGCTCCTACAATGAGCAGTTCTTC
abundance: -; v_gene: TRBV7-9; d_gene: -; j_gene: TRBJ2-5; CDR3aa: CASSPRQAVVWGETQYF; CDR3nt: TGTGCCAGCAGCCCACGACAGGCCGTGGTCTGGGGAGAGACCCAGTACTTC
abundance: -; v_gene: TRBV19; d_gene: -; j_gene: TRBJ1-2; CDR3aa: CASSALQGGLGYGYTF; CDR3nt: TGTGCCAGTAGTGCCCTACAGGGCGGGCTGGGCTATGGCTACACCTTC
abundance: -; v_gene: TRBV6-5; d_gene: TRBD1; j_gene: TRBJ1-2; CDR3aa: CASSRDRKNYGYTF; CDR3nt: TGTGCCAGCAGTCGGGACAGGAAAAACTATGGCTACACCTTC
abundance: -; v_gene: TRBV7-2; d_gene: -; j_gene: TRBJ1-5; CDR3aa: CASSDQGGLSNQPQHF; CDR3nt: TGTGCCAGCAGCGACCAGGGAGGGTTAAGCAATCAGCCCCAGCATTTT
abundance: once; v_gene: TRBV15; d_gene: -; j_gene: TRBJ1-1; CDR3aa: CATSRDPWAGQRNTEAFF; CDR3nt: TGTGCCACCAGCAGAGATCCTTGGGCCGGCCAAAGGAACACTGAAGCTTTCTTT
abundance: -; v_gene: TRBV5-4; d_gene: TRBD2; j_gene: TRBJ2-3; CDR3aa: CASSLRGLAGSTDTQYF; CDR3nt: TGTGCCAGCAGCTTGAGGGGATTAGCGGGGAGCACAGATACGCAGTATTTT
abundance: -; v_gene: TRBV5-4; d_gene: -; j_gene: TRBJ2-7; CDR3aa: CASSGGGPEQYF; CDR3nt: TGTGCCAGCAGTGGGGGGGGGCCCGAGCAGTACTTC
abundance: once; v_gene: TRBV20-1; d_gene: -; j_gene: TRBJ2-3; CDR3aa: CSALYMNTQYF; CDR3nt: TGCAGTGCTCTTTACATGAATACGCAGTATTTT
abundance: -; v_gene: TRBV5-4; d_gene: TRBD2; j_gene: TRBJ2-1; CDR3aa: CASSSGTSGWSSYNEQFF; CDR3nt: TGTGCCAGCAGCTCCGGGACTAGCGGGTGGAGCTCCTACAATGAGCAGTTCTTC
abundance: -; v_gene: TRBV19; d_gene: TRBD1; j_gene: TRBJ1-2; CDR3aa: CASSPTTGEGYTF; CDR3nt: TGTGCCAGTAGTCCCACGACAGGGGAGGGCTACACCTTC
abundance: -; v_gene: TRBV4-2; d_gene: TRBD1; j_gene: TRBJ2-5; CDR3aa: CASSQDRDRETQYF; CDR3nt: TGTGCCAGCAGCCAAGATCGGGACAGAGAGACCCAGTACTTC
abundance: once; v_gene: TRBV4-3; d_gene: -; j_gene: TRBJ1-3; CDR3aa: CASSSVLESSGNTIYF; CDR3nt: TGCGCCAGCAGTTCGGTACTCGAGAGCTCTGGAAACACCATATATTTT
abundance: -; v_gene: TRBV7-8; d_gene: -; j_gene: TRBJ1-3; CDR3aa: CASSPGTSGNTIYF; CDR3nt: TGTGCCAGCAGCCCCGGGACTTCGGGAAACACCATATATTTT
abundance: -; v_gene: TRBV19; d_gene: -; j_gene: TRBJ2-4; CDR3aa: CASSTLQKLAKNIQYF; CDR3nt: TGTGCCAGTAGTACTCTACAGAAACTAGCCAAAAACATTCAGTACTTC
abundance: -; v_gene: TRBV7-8; d_gene: -; j_gene: TRBJ1-5; CDR3aa: CASSGRGGYNQPQHF; CDR3nt: TGTGCCAGCAGCGGGCGGGGTGGATACAATCAGCCCCAGCATTTT
abundance: -; v_gene: TRBV9; d_gene: -; j_gene: TRBJ2-5; CDR3aa: CASSVGKTQYF; CDR3nt: TGTGCCAGCAGCGTCGGTAAGACCCAGTACTTC
abundance: -; v_gene: TRBV6-5; d_gene: TRBD1; j_gene: TRBJ1-2; CDR3aa: CASSSRTGNNYGYTF; CDR3nt: TGTGCCAGCAGTTCCAGGACAGGAAATAACTATGGCTACACCTTC
abundance: -; v_gene: TRBV9; d_gene: -; j_gene: TRBJ1-5; CDR3aa: CASSPGFSNQPQHF; CDR3nt: TGTGCCAGCAGCCCAGGATTTAGCAATCAGCCCCAGCATTTT
abundance: -; v_gene: TRBV11-2; d_gene: -; j_gene: TRBJ2-5; CDR3aa: CASTTRETQYF; CDR3nt: TGTGCCAGCACCACTCGAGAGACCCAGTACTTC
abundance: once; v_gene: TRBV27; d_gene: -; j_gene: TRBJ2-5; CDR3aa: CASSSGIGGEQETQYF; CDR3nt: TGTGCCAGCAGTTCGGGAATTGGAGGGGAGCAAGAGACCCAGTACTTC
abundance: -; v_gene: TRBV2; d_gene: -; j_gene: TRBJ1-1; CDR3aa: CASSLQDEAFF; CDR3nt: TGTGCCAGCAGCTTACAGGATGAAGCTTTCTTT
abundance: -; v_gene: TRBV5-4; d_gene: TRBD1; j_gene: TRBJ2-1; CDR3aa: CASSDGTGGYNEQFF; CDR3nt: TGTGCCAGCAGCGACGGGACAGGGGGCTACAATGAGCAGTTCTTC
abundance: -; v_gene: TRBV9; d_gene: -; j_gene: TRBJ2-7; CDR3aa: CASSSRYSYEQYF; CDR3nt: TGTGCCAGCAGCTCCCGTTACTCCTACGAGCAGTACTTC
abundance: -; v_gene: TRBV2; d_gene: -; j_gene: TRBJ1-1; CDR3aa: CASSANPRNTEAFF; CDR3nt: TGTGCCAGCAGTGCAAACCCTAGGAACACTGAAGCTTTCTTT
abundance: -; v_gene: TRBV25-1; d_gene: -; j_gene: TRBJ1-1; CDR3aa: CASSESARQPHTEAFF; CDR3nt: TGTGCCAGCAGTGAATCAGCACGACAGCCGCACACTGAAGCTTTCTTT
abundance: -; v_gene: TRBV9; d_gene: -; j_gene: TRBJ1-6; CDR3aa: CASSVADWQANSPLHF; CDR3nt: TGTGCCAGCAGCGTAGCGGATTGGCAGGCCAATTCACCCCTCCACTTT
abundance: -; v_gene: TRBV6-6; d_gene: TRBD1; j_gene: TRBJ1-1; CDR3aa: CASSYPTWTGWTEAFF; CDR3nt: TGTGCCAGCAGTTATCCCACCTGGACAGGGTGGACTGAAGCTTTCTTT
abundance: -; v_gene: TRBV6-4; d_gene: TRBD2; j_gene: TRBJ2-3; CDR3aa: CASGRTSAEGDTQYF; CDR3nt: TGTGCCAGCGGGAGGACTAGCGCCGAGGGGGATACGCAGTATTTT
abundance: -; v_gene: TRBV12-5; d_gene: -; j_gene: TRBJ2-2; CDR3aa: CASGWGVRRSNTGELFF; CDR3nt: TGTGCTAGTGGTTGGGGAGTCCGGAGATCTAACACCGGGGAGCTGTTTTTT
abundance: -; v_gene: TRBV5-6; d_gene: -; j_gene: TRBJ2-7; CDR3aa: CASSLDSPVPLYEQYF; CDR3nt: TGTGCCAGCAGCTTGGACAGCCCCGTTCCCCTCTACGAGCAGTACTTC
abundance: -; v_gene: TRBV27; d_gene: TRBD1; j_gene: TRBJ1-4; CDR3aa: CASSLVGQGREKLFF; CDR3nt: TGTGCCAGCAGTTTAGTGGGACAGGGGAGAGAAAAACTGTTTTTT
abundance: -; v_gene: TRBV7-6; d_gene: -; j_gene: TRBJ1-1; CDR3aa: CASSTDRSVAFF; CDR3nt: TGTGCCAGCAGCACCGACAGGTCCGTGGCTTTCTTT
abundance: -; v_gene: TRBV5-1; d_gene: TRBD2; j_gene: TRBJ2-1; CDR3aa: CASSLGSGGRYNEQFF; CDR3nt: TGCGCCAGCAGCTTGGGAAGCGGGGGCAGGTACAATGAGCAGTTCTTC
abundance: -; v_gene: TRBV19; d_gene: TRBD2; j_gene: TRBJ2-3; CDR3aa: CASSIKRGGTDTQYF; CDR3nt: TGTGCCAGTAGTATAAAGCGGGGGGGCACAGATACGCAGTATTTT
abundance: -; v_gene: TRBV4-3; d_gene: -; j_gene: TRBJ1-1; CDR3aa: CASSRDGGPEAFF; CDR3nt: TGCGCCAGCAGCCGGGACGGGGGACCTGAAGCTTTCTTT
abundance: -; v_gene: TRBV5-1; d_gene: -; j_gene: TRBJ1-1; CDR3aa: CASSLDYSLRTEAFF; CDR3nt: TGCGCCAGCAGCTTGGATTACAGTTTAAGGACTGAAGCTTTCTTT
abundance: -; v_gene: TRBV13; d_gene: -; j_gene: TRBJ2-2; CDR3aa: CASSLEASSDTGELFF; CDR3nt: TGTGCCAGCAGCTTAGAAGCGTCATCCGACACCGGGGAGCTGTTTTTT
abundance: few; v_gene: TRBV25-1; d_gene: -; j_gene: TRBJ1-1; CDR3aa: CASSLEDGLEAFF; CDR3nt: TGTGCCAGCAGTCTTGAGGACGGACTTGAAGCTTTCTTT
abundance: -; v_gene: TRBV10-3; d_gene: TRBD1; j_gene: TRBJ1-1; CDR3aa: CAITRTGKATEAFF; CDR3nt: TGTGCCATCACCCGGACAGGGAAAGCCACTGAAGCTTTCTTT
abundance: -; v_gene: TRBV19; d_gene: -; j_gene: TRBJ1-2; CDR3aa: CASSIQGDYGYTF; CDR3nt: TGTGCCAGTAGTATTCAGGGTGACTATGGCTACACCTTC
abundance: -; v_gene: TRBV9; d_gene: -; j_gene: TRBJ1-2; CDR3aa: CASSVGTYYGYTF; CDR3nt: TGTGCCAGCAGCGTAGGGACATACTATGGCTACACCTTC
abundance: once; v_gene: TRBV5-6; d_gene: TRBD1; j_gene: TRBJ2-3; CDR3aa: CASSSTGADTQYF; CDR3nt: TGTGCCAGCAGCTCGACAGGGGCAGATACGCAGTATTTT
abundance: -; v_gene: TRBV18; d_gene: -; j_gene: TRBJ1-2; CDR3aa: CASSPLGARDGYTF; CDR3nt: TGTGCCAGCTCACCACTGGGGGCAAGAGATGGCTACACCTTC
abundance: -; v_gene: TRBV10-3; d_gene: -; j_gene: TRBJ1-5; CDR3aa: CAISASVQRNQPQHF; CDR3nt: TGTGCCATCAGTGCGAGCGTCCAGCGCAATCAGCCCCAGCATTTT
abundance: -; v_gene: TRBV6-6; d_gene: -; j_gene: TRBJ1-2; CDR3aa: CASSYSAGTNYGYTF; CDR3nt: TGTGCCAGCAGTTACTCAGCAGGCACTAACTATGGCTACACCTTC
abundance: -; v_gene: TRBV30; d_gene: TRBD1; j_gene: TRBJ1-4; CDR3aa: CAWSAGTAREKLFF; CDR3nt: TGTGCCTGGAGCGCCGGGACAGCCCGGGAAAAACTGTTTTTT
abundance: -; v_gene: TRBV6-1; d_gene: TRBD1; j_gene: TRBJ1-2; CDR3aa: CASSRETGDYGYTF; CDR3nt: TGTGCCAGCAGCCGCGAAACAGGGGACTATGGCTACACCTTC
abundance: -; v_gene: TRBV29-1; d_gene: TRBD1; j_gene: TRBJ2-1; CDR3aa: CSVERQGAREQFF; CDR3nt: TGCAGCGTTGAAAGACAGGGGGCGCGGGAGCAGTTCTTC
abundance: -; v_gene: TRBV9; d_gene: TRBD1; j_gene: TRBJ2-2; CDR3aa: CASSPGQGGTGELFF; CDR3nt: TGTGCCAGCAGCCCCGGACAGGGTGGCACCGGGGAGCTGTTTTTT
abundance: -; v_gene: TRBV28; d_gene: -; j_gene: TRBJ2-7; CDR3aa: CASLTPRRDWYEQYF; CDR3nt: TGTGCCAGCTTAACCCCACGCAGAGACTGGTACGAGCAGTACTTC
abundance: -; v_gene: TRBV29-1; d_gene: -; j_gene: TRBJ1-1; CDR3aa: CSAYRRNTEAFF; CDR3nt: TGCAGCGCCTACAGGAGGAACACTGAAGCTTTCTTT
abundance: -; v_gene: TRBV5-4; d_gene: TRBD1; j_gene: TRBJ1-1; CDR3aa: CASSLGQGAGRFKAFF; CDR3nt: TGTGCCAGCAGCTTGGGGCAGGGGGCAGGGAGATTCAAAGCTTTCTTT
abundance: -; v_gene: TRBV19; d_gene: TRBD1; j_gene: TRBJ1-2; CDR3aa: CASSIDRGNDGYTF; CDR3nt: TGTGCCAGTAGTATCGACAGGGGGAACGATGGCTACACCTTC
abundance: -; v_gene: TRBV30; d_gene: -; j_gene: TRBJ1-2; CDR3aa: CAWSGGPERSYGYTF; CDR3nt: TGTGCCTGGAGTGGAGGGCCAGAGAGATCCTATGGCTACACCTTC